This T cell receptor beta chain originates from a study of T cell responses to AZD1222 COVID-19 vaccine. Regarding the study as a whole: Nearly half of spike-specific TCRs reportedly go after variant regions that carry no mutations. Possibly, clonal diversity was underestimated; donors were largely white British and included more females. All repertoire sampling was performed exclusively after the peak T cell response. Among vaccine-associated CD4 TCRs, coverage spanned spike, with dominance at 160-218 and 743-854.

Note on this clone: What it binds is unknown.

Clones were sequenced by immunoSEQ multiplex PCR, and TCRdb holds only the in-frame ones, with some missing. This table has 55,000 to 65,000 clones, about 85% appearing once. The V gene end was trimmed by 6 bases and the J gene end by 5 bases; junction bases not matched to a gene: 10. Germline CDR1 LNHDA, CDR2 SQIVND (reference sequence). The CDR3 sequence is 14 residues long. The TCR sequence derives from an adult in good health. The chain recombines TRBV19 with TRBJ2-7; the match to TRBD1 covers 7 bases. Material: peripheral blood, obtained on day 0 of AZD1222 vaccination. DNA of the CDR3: TGTGCCAGTAGCACGACAGGGTGGAGACACGAGCAGTACTTC. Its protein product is CASSTTGWRHEQYF.